What follows are 20 T cell receptor beta chains derived from one specimen sequenced in a study of T cell responses to AZD1222 COVID-19 vaccine. Repertoires were generated with immunoSEQ multiplex PCR, while TCRdb's copy carries only in-frame clones and drops some. The sample has about 140,000 clones, 75% to 95% seen once. The source was peripheral blood, collected 28 days after the second dose of the MenACWY control vaccine. Receptors originate from an adult who received the MenACWY meningococcal vaccine as a control.

The gene calls are TRBV11-3 and TRBJ2-3; 10 positions agree with TRBD2. V lost 1 base, J lost 3 bases, and 13 bases stayed unmatched. The CDR3 runs to 19 residues. Germline CDR1 and CDR2: SGHNT and YENEEA. The CDR3 region is CASSLGRSSGSHLTDTQYF. The CDR3 nucleotides are TGTGCCAGCAGCTTAGGGCGGTCTAGCGGGAGTCATTTGACAGATACGCAGTATTTT.

This clone was seen just once. The V gene is TRBV20-1, the J gene TRBJ2-1; D may be TRBD2 (6 bases). CDR3 length equals 14 residues. Per the germline V gene, CDR1 is DFQATT and CDR2 is SNEGSKA (reference sequence). Trimming pared 3 bases from V and 2 bases from J, leaving 11 bases between. Written as DNA, the CDR3 is TGCAGTGCTAGTTCGGGACTCCCCTACAATGAGCAGTTCTTC. Amino acid sequence: CSASSGLPYNEQFF.

The chain employs TRBV7-8 and TRBJ1-2, with a weak D call TRBD1 (6 bases). This CDR3 comprises 14 residues. Trimming stripped 5 bases from V and 2 bases from J, with 12 bases between. Germline assignment: CDR1 SGHVS and CDR2 FQNEAQ. The CDR3 loop reads CASSPGHANYGYTF. The CDR3 DNA is TGTGCCAGCAGCCCGGGACACGCCAACTATGGCTACACCTTC.

The DNA for the CDR3 is TGTGCCAGTAGTATCGGACAGGGGGCGCGAAATCAGCCCCAGCATTTT. The encoded protein is CASSIGQGARNQPQHF. The chain recombines TRBV19 with TRBJ1-5; 11 bases agree with TRBD1. The CDR3 sequence is 16 residues long. Germline V gene sequence: CDR1 LNHDA, CDR2 SQIVND (reference sequence). J gave up 4 bases and V 3 bases, and 5 bases lay outside the gene matches.

This clone has just one count. The chain is built from TRBV19 and TRBJ2-2; 7 nucleotides match TRBD1. The V gene's germline CDR1 is LNHDA and CDR2 SQIVND (reference sequence). Trimming took 3 bases from V and 4 from J; bases not matched to a gene: 5. This CDR3 contains 15 residues. CDR3 amino acids: CASSIGQAPTGELFF. The CDR3 region has the DNA TGTGCCAGTAGTATTGGACAGGCACCCACCGGGGAGCTGTTTTTT.

V usage is TRBV7-8 and J usage is TRBJ1-6, with D tentatively TRBD1 (5 bases). The germline gives CDR1 SGHVS, CDR2 FQNEAQ. The CDR3 is 17 residues long. Trimming removed 1 base at V and 0 bases at J, with 10 bases between. The CDR3 DNA follows: TGTGCCAGCAGCTTAGGGGGGGGGAGCTCCTATAATTCACCCCTCCACTTT. This translates into CASSLGGGSSYNSPLHF.

The CDR3 is CASSPPRGDAIYF. CDR3 DNA sequence: TGTGCCAGCAGCCCACCCCGGGGGGACGCCATATATTTT. The chain has TRBV28 and TRBJ1-3, with a possible D match to TRBD1 (5 bases). The CDR3 extends over 13 amino acids. Looked up from germline, CDR1 is MDHEN and CDR2 is SYDVKM. Trimming shortened V by 6 bases and J by 11 bases, and 17 bases separated the two germline ends.

The chain recombines TRBV11-3 with TRBJ2-1, with D possibly being TRBD1 (7 bases). V lost 1 base, J lost 4 bases, and 14 bases lay in between. CDR3 length: 16 amino acids. The V gene's germline CDR1 is SGHNT and CDR2 YENEEA. CDR3 sequence reads: CASSLAATGTYNEQFF. The CDR3 nucleotides read TGTGCCAGCAGCTTAGCTGCGACAGGGACTTACAATGAGCAGTTCTTC.

This chain links TRBV11-2 with TRBJ2-4, with a tentative D call TRBD2 (5 bases). V lost 1 base to trimming and J lost 3 bases, with 7 bases between them. CDR3 length: 14 residues. Germline V gene data show CDR1 as SGHAT and CDR2 as FQNNGV. The CDR3 loop is CASSLGAGKNIQYF. The CDR3 DNA reads as TGTGCCAGCAGCTTAGGGGCGGGCAAAAACATTCAGTACTTC.

This clone has more than one count but fewer than ten. The chain uses TRBV28 and TRBJ2-4; TRBD2 agrees at 14 bases. CDR3 length: 14 residues. V lost 7 bases and J lost 8; bases outside the gene matches: 4. Germline values: CDR1 MDHEN, CDR2 SYDVKM. The CDR3 nucleotides read TGTGCCAGCACCGGGACTAGCGGGAGTTACATTCAGTACTTC. Amino acid sequence: CASTGTSGSYIQYF.

The chain is built from TRBV5-4 and TRBJ2-1; 8 bases are shared with TRBD2. After removal of 5 bases from V and 0 bases from J, the junction contained 7 bases not matched to a gene. Germline CDR1 SGHNT, CDR2 YYREEE (reference sequence). This CDR3 contains 16 residues. CDR3 protein: CASSLSGGNSYNEQFF. The CDR3 DNA reads TGTGCCAGCAGTTTAAGCGGGGGAAACTCCTACAATGAGCAGTTCTTC. The whole variable domain, filled in from reference TRBV5-4 and TRBJ2-1, reads ETGVTQSPTHLIKTRGQQVTLRCSSQSGHNTVSWYQQALGQGPQFIFQYYREEENGRGNFPPRFSGLQFPNYSSELNVNALELDDSALYLCASSLSGGNSYNEQFFGPGTRLTVL.

The chain joins TRBV27 to TRBJ2-7; the D is unclear. The CDR3 is 12 amino acids. Germline V lookup: CDR1 MNHEY, CDR2 SMNVEV (reference sequence). V was clipped by 5 bases and J by 3 bases, with 8 bases between them. The CDR3 DNA reads as TGTGCCAGCAGTAAAAATCTCTACGAGCAGTACTTC. Translation: CASSKNLYEQYF.

Worth noting for this clone: The junction departs from germline at one end; a sequencing error may be responsible. The chain has TRBV10-3 and TRBJ1-4, with D perhaps matching TRBD1 (6 bases). The CDR3 length is 18 residues. Germline V CDR1 and CDR2: ENHRY, SYGVKD. CDR3 protein: CAISESTGHGGTSEKLFF. CDR3 DNA: TGTGCCATCAGTGAGTCGACGGGACACGGGGGGACTAGTGAAAAACTGTTTTTT.

The rearrangement links TRBV4-3 to TRBJ1-6; D might be TRBD1 (6 bases). The CDR3 sequence is 14 residues long. Deletions cut 0 bases from V and 11 bases from J, with 11 bases between. Germline V gene sequence: CDR1 LGHNA, CDR2 YSLEER. DNA of the CDR3: TGCGCCAGCAGCCAAGACAGGGGAGTAACACCCCTCCACTTT. Translation: CASSQDRGVTPLHF.

This chain connects TRBV5-5 to TRBJ1-4; TRBD1 might be the D (6 bases). Germline V gene lookup returns CDR1 SGHKS and CDR2 YYEKEE (reference sequence). This CDR3 region has 14 residues. Trimming stripped 0 bases from V and 6 bases from J, with 9 bases between. The CDR3 protein is CASSLATGHEKLFF. As DNA, the CDR3 is TGTGCCAGCAGCTTGGCCACAGGGCATGAAAAACTGTTTTTT.

This chain links TRBV28 with TRBJ1-4; tentatively, D is TRBD1 (5 bases). CDR3 size: 17 residues. V lost 0 bases and J 2 bases, leaving 13 bases between the germline ends. Germline V gives CDR1 MDHEN, CDR2 SYDVKM. CDR3 in amino acids: CASSLWGTGRTNEKLFF. The CDR3 nucleotides read TGTGCCAGCAGTTTATGGGGGACCGGGAGGACTAATGAAAAACTGTTTTTT.

This chain uses TRBV28 with TRBJ1-5; 7 nucleotides align to TRBD1. The CDR3 has 14 residues. Germline loops: CDR1 MDHEN, CDR2 SYDVKM. J was trimmed by 4 bases and V by 6 bases; bases with no gene match: 6. CDR3 DNA sequence: TGTGCCAGCAGGCGAACAGGGGATAATCAGCCCCAGCATTTT. It is translated as CASRRTGDNQPQHF.

The chain links TRBV3-1 (or the pseudogene TRBV3-2) to TRBJ2-2, with D possibly being TRBD2 (5 bases). The V gene lost 2 bases and the J gene lost 7 bases, with 23 bases spanning the gap. The CDR3 covers 18 residues. Germline loops: CDR1 LGHDT, CDR2 YNNKEL (reference sequence). The CDR3 protein is CASSQHTREIRRGGELFF. As DNA, the CDR3 is TGTGCCAGCAGCCAACACACCCGGGAAATTCGCCGTGGCGGGGAGCTGTTTTTT.

This chain joins TRBV20-1 and TRBJ1-1, with D unclear. CDR3 length: 10 amino acids. Germline V lookup: CDR1 DFQATT, CDR2 SNEGSKA (reference sequence). Trimming pared 5 bases from V and 5 bases from J, leaving 6 bases between. The CDR3 here is CSALGTEAFF. The CDR3, as DNA: TGCAGTGCTTTGGGAACTGAAGCTTTCTTT.

This clone was detected only once. The chain has TRBV12-5 and TRBJ2-2; the match to TRBD1 covers 7 bases. V was pared by 5 bases and J by 5 bases, with 8 bases of the junction left unmatched. Looked up from germline, CDR1 is LGHNT and CDR2 is FRNRAP. The CDR3 is 15 residues long. The CDR3 region has the DNA TGTGCTAGTGGTCCGGGGACAGTGATAACCGGGGAGCTGTTTTTT. It codes for CASGPGTVITGELFF.